This TCR beta chain was recovered during a study of siplizumab effects on memory and regulatory T cells. Broader study findings: Mean Treg-derived proportions of mappable alloreactive CD4+ clones were around 70% for siplizumab and roughly 30% for controls. Unstimulated subsets contained matches for only a minor fraction of alloreactive clones.

Turning to this clone: Antigen specificity is unknown.

Per individual sample, 95,000 to 100,000 TCR templates were assayed. Here immunoSEQ multiplex PCR was the method, and the copy in TCRdb shows in-frame clones only, minus some. In the table there are some 97,000 clones, more than 85% of which are singletons. Trimming removed 10 bases from V and 4 bases from J; junction bases left unmatched: 10. This CDR3 has 14 residues. Per germline, CDR1 LNHDA and CDR2 SQIVND (reference sequence). The origin of this receptor is a human donor in good health. Some clones in this sample may be carry-over from other donors' samples. Sequenced sample: CD4+ T cells sorted from blood. The V and J genes are TRBV19 and TRBJ1-5; 7 nucleotides match TRBD1. The CDR3 bases are TGTGCCACGACAGGGAGAGGTCCAAATCAGCCCCAGCATTTT. Protein sequence: CATTGRGPNQPQHF.